This T cell receptor beta chain was identified in a study of blood T cells in healthy people across ages. As for the study in general: Roughly one uniquely barcoded beta molecule per two T cells was captured. Broader study findings: Diversity of TCR beta per million T cells declined in a roughly linear way with age.

With a J-beta primer mix and a sample-barcoded 5' primer, a second PCR ran about 6 to 11 cycles. TCRdb re-called the 5' RACE reads with MiXCR, one entry per CDR3 protein. The table includes 700,000 to 900,000 distinct CDR3 sequences, around 25% detected once. With respect to this clonotype: Its cognate antigen is unknown. A junction end diverges from the germline sequence, so it may reflect a read error.

Germline values: CDR1 KGHDR, CDR2 SFDVKD. The CDR3 has 14 residues. The same data also went into a second study, on T cells of mothers and their children. As that study records: cDNA was synthesized from all extracted RNA at roughly 1.6 ug per reaction.

Sequenced input: blood. The chain links TRBV24-1 to TRBJ2-7; possibly TRBD1 for D (7 bases). The source of this sequence is a boy under 18 in good health. This CDR3 is CAASDSGGGYEQYF. The CDR3 DNA is TGTGCCGCCAGTGATTCAGGGGGAGGCTACGAGCAGTACTTC.